This TCR beta chain was recovered during a study of breast tumors, draining lymph nodes, adjacent tissues. The lymph nodes were axillary draining lymph nodes from breast cancer patients. Overall study results and limits: Tumor TCR diversity was below lymph nodes but above nontumor tissue. Data only fit, rather than demonstrated, lymph node origin of most tumor T cells. Most tumor T cells seemingly derive from lymph node, then expand in tumor.

TCRdb reprocessed the multiplex PCR reads via MiXCR and lists one record per CDR3 protein. The sample carries 200,000 or so distinct CDR3 sequences, 31% recorded once. Germline V gene data show CDR1 as GTSNPN and CDR2 as SVGIG (reference sequence). The CDR3 loop spans 12 amino acids. V lost 5 bases, J lost 5 bases, and 3 bases stayed unmatched. This clonotype was observed at least ten times. Antigen: not known. The clonotype was recovered from a female donor with breast cancer. Some clones in this sample may be carry-over from other donors' samples. J is TRBJ2-3 and V is TRBV30; 8 positions agree with TRBD2. Material for sequencing was axillary lymph node tissue. The CDR3 loop reads CAWGLAGDTQYF. For the CDR3, the DNA is TGTGCCTGGGGCCTAGCGGGAGATACGCAGTATTTT.